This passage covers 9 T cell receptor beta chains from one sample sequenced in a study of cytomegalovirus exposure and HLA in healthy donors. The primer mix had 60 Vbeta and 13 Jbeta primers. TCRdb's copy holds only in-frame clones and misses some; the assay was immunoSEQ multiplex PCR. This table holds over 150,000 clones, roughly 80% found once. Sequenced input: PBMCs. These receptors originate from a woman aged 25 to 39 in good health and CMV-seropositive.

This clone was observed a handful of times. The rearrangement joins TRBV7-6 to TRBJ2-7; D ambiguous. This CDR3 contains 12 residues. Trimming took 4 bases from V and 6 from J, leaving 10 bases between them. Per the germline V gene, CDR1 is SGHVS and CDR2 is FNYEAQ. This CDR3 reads CASSSTAVEQYF. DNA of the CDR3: TGTGCCAGCAGCTCTACGGCGGTCGAGCAGTACTTC.

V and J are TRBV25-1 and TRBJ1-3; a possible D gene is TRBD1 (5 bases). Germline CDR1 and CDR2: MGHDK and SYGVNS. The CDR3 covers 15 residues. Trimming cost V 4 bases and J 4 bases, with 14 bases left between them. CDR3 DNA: TGTGCCAGCAGTGGACCAGGGTTGGTAGGAAACACCATATATTTT. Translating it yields CASSGPGLVGNTIYF. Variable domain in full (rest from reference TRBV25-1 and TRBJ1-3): EADIYQTPRYLVIGTGKKITLECSQTMGHDKMYWYQQDPGMELHLIHYSYGVNSTEKGDLSSESTVSRIRTEHFPLTLESARPSHTSQYLCASSGPGLVGNTIYFGEGSWLTVV.

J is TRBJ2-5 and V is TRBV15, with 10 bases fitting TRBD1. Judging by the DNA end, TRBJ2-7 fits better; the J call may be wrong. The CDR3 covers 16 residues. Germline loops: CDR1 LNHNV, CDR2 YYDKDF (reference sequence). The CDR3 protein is CATSRDTGTGAGEQYF. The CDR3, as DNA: TGTGCCACCAGCAGAGACACCGGGACAGGGGCTGGCGAGCAGTACTTC.

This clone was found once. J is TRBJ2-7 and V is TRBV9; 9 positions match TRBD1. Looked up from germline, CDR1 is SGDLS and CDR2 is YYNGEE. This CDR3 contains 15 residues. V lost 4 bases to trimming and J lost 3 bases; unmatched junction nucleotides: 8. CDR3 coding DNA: TGTGCCAGCAGCCAGACCGGGACAGGGCTCTACGAGCAGTACTTC. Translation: CASSQTGTGLYEQYF.

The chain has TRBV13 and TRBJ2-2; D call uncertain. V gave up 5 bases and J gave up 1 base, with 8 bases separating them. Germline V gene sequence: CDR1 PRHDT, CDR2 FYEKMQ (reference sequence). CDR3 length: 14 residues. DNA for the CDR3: TGTGCCAGCAGCGTCGGTAGGAACACCGGGGAGCTGTTTTTT. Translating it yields CASSVGRNTGELFF.

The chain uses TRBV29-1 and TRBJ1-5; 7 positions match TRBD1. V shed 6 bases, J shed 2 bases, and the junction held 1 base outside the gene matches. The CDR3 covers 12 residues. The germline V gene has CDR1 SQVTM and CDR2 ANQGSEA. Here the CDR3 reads CSVGTGNQPQHF. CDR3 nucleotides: TGCAGCGTAGGGACAGGCAATCAGCCCCAGCATTTT. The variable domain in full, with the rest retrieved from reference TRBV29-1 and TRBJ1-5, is SAVISQKPSRDICQRGTSLTIQCQVDSQVTMMFWYRQQPGQSLTLIATANQGSEATYESGFVIDKFPISRPNLTFSTLTVSNMSPEDSSIYLCSVGTGNQPQHFGDGTRLSIL.

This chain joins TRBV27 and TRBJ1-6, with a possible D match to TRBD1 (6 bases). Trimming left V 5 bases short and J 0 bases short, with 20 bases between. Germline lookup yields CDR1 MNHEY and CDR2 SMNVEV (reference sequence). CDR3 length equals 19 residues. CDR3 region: CASSPMSGTKSSYNSPLHF. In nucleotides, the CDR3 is TGTGCCAGCAGTCCCATGTCCGGGACAAAGAGCTCCTATAATTCACCCCTCCACTTT.

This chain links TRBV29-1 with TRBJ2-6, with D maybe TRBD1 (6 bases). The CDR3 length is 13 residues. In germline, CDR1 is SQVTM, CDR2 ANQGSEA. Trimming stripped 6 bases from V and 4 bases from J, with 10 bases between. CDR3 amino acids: CSVQGSGANVLTF. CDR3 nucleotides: TGCAGCGTCCAGGGGTCCGGGGCCAACGTCCTGACTTTC.

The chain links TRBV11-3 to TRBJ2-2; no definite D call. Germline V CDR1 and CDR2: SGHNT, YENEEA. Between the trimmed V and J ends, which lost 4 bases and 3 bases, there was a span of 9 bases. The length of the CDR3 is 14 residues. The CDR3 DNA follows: TGTGCCAGCAGCTCCTCTTACTACACCGGGGAGCTGTTTTTT. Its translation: CASSSSYYTGELFF.